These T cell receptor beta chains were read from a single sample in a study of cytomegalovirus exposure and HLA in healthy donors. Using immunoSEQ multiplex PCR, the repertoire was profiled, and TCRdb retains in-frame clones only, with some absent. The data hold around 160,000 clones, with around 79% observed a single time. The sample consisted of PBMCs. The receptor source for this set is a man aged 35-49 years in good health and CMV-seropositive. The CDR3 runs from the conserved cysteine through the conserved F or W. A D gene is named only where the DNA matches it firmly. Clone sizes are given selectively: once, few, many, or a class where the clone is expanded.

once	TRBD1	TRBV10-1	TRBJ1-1	CASSPDRASTEAFF	TGCGCCAGCAGCCCTGACAGGGCGAGCACTGAAGCTTTCTTT
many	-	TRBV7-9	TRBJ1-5	CASSIQGNQPQHF	TGTGCCAGCAGCATTCAGGGCAATCAGCCCCAGCATTTT
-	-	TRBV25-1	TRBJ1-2	CASSLSETASYGYTF	TGTGCCAGCAGCCTCTCAGAGACAGCCTCTTATGGCTACACCTTC
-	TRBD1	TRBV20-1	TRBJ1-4	CSARGQGELFF	TGCAGTGCCAGAGGACAGGGAGAACTGTTTTTT
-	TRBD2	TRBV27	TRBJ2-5	CASSFDLSSGQETQYF	TGTGCCAGCAGTTTTGATTTGTCTAGCGGACAAGAGACCCAGTACTTC
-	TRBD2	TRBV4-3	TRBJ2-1	CASSQETGAGGGDEQFF	TGCGCCAGCAGCCAAGAGACTGGGGCGGGAGGAGGCGATGAGCAGTTCTTC
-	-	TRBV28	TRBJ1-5	CASSPPGGGNQPQHF	TGTGCCAGCAGTCCCCCCGGAGGGGGCAATCAGCCCCAGCATTTT
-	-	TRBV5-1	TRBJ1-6	CASSLGGQSSYNSPLHF	TGCGCCAGCAGCTTGGGGGGGCAGAGCTCCTATAATTCACCCCTCCACTTT
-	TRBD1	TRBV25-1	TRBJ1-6	CASSTAGTGDGSPLHF	TGTGCCAGCAGTACTGCCGGGACAGGGGATGGCTCACCCCTCCACTTT
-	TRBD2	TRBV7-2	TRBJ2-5	CASSGRDLAGIGETQYF	TGTGCCAGCAGCGGTCGTGATTTAGCGGGAATAGGAGAGACCCAGTACTTC
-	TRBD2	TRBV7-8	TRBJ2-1	CATSRETLLAGGQQFF	TGTGCCACTTCCCGCGAGACATTACTAGCGGGGGGCCAACAGTTCTTC
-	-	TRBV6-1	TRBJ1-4	CASSESGATKLFF	TGTGCCAGCAGTGAATCAGGGGCAACAAAACTGTTTTTT
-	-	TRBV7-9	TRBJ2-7	CASSGWTGHGAYEQYF	TGTGCCAGCAGCGGCTGGACGGGACACGGAGCCTACGAGCAGTACTTC
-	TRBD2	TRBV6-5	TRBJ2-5	CASSYSREGHQETQYF	TGTGCCAGCAGTTACTCTCGGGAGGGCCACCAAGAGACCCAGTACTTC
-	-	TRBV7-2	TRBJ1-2	CASSPNQGPEGYTF	TGTGCCAGCAGCCCGAATCAGGGGCCGGAAGGCTACACCTTC
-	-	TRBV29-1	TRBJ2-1	CSTSSGLEGGEQFF	TGCAGCACGTCCTCGGGACTTGAGGGCGGTGAGCAGTTCTTC
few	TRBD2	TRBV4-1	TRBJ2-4	CASSPGGAGGKNIQYF	TGCGCCAGCAGCCCCGGTGGTGCGGGGGGCAAAAACATTCAGTACTTC
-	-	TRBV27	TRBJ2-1	CASSSGVAGNEQFF	TGTGCCAGCAGCTCCGGGGTAGCAGGTAATGAGCAGTTCTTC
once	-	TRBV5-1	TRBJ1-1	CASSLWRNTEAFF	TGCGCCAGCAGCTTATGGAGGAACACTGAAGCTTTCTTT
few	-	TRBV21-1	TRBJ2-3	CASNKRGATDTQYF	TGTGCCAGCAACAAACGGGGAGCAACAGATACGCAGTATTTT
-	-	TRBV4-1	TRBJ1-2	CASSQDSYGYTF	TGCGCCAGCAGCCAAGACAGCTATGGCTACACCTTC
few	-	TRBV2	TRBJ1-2	CASTDDRLGQYGYTF	TGTGCCAGCACCGACGACAGATTGGGGCAATATGGCTACACCTTC
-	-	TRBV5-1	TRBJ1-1	CASSLARANTEAFF	TGCGCCAGCAGCTTGGCCAGGGCGAACACTGAAGCTTTCTTT
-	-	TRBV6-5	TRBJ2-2	CASRPEGRTGELFF	TGTGCCAGCCGACCGGAGGGCCGGACCGGGGAGCTGTTTTTT
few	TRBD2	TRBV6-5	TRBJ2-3	CASSHWAGGGDTQYF	TGTGCCAGCAGTCACTGGGCGGGGGGTGGGGATACGCAGTATTTT
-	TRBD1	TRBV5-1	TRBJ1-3	CASSSQGAPGNTIYF	TGCGCCAGCAGCTCCCAGGGGGCCCCTGGAAACACCATATATTTT
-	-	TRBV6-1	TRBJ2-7	CASSSPGQGGYEQYF	TGTGCCAGCAGTTCCCCGGGGCAGGGAGGCTACGAGCAGTACTTC
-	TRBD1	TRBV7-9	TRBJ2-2	CASSPPGGATGELFF	TGTGCCAGCAGCCCCCCAGGGGGCGCAACCGGGGAGCTGTTTTTT
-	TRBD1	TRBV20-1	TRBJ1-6	CSAAGGSPLHF	TGCAGTGCTGCAGGGGGTTCACCCCTCCACTTT
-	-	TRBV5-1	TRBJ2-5	CASSLVASEGETQYF	TGCGCCAGCAGCTTGGTGGCTAGCGAGGGGGAGACCCAGTACTTC
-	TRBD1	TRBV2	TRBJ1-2	CASRNLGTAASTLAF	TGTGCCAGCAGGAATCTGGGGACAGCCGCTTCCACGCTCGCCTTC
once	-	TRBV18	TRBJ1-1	CASSPQEASSGEAFF	TGTGCCAGCTCACCACAGGAAGCGAGTTCTGGTGAAGCTTTCTTT
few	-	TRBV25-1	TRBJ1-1	CASSEGGLSREAFF	TGTGCCAGCAGTGAAGGGGGACTTTCCCGTGAAGCTTTCTTT